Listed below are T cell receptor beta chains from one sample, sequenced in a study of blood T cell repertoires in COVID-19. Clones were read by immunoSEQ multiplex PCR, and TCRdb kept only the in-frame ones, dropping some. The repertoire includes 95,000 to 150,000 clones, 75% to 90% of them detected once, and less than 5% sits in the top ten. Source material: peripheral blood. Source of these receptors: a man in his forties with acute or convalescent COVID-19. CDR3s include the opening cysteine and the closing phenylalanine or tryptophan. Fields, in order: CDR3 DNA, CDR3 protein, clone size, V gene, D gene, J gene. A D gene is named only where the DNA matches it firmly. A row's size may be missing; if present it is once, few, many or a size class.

cdr3_nt: TGTGCCAGCAGTGAAGCGGGGGGAATTGGTAATCAGCCCCAGCATTTT
cdr3_aa: CASSEAGGIGNQPQHF
clone_size: NA
v_call: TRBV6-1
d_call: NA
j_call: TRBJ1-5

cdr3_nt: TGTGCCAGCAGCTCGGACAGTAAATCACCCCTCCACTTT
cdr3_aa: CASSSDSKSPLHF
clone_size: few
v_call: TRBV11-3
d_call: NA
j_call: TRBJ1-6

cdr3_nt: TGCGCCAGCAGCACCGGACAAGAACCCCCCGGGGAGCTGTTTTTT
cdr3_aa: CASSTGQEPPGELFF
clone_size: NA
v_call: TRBV5-1
d_call: NA
j_call: TRBJ2-2

cdr3_nt: TGTGCCAGCAGCAACTTCCGAGGACAGGGGCCCACCCAGTACTTC
cdr3_aa: CASSNFRGQGPTQYF
clone_size: once
v_call: TRBV3-1/TRBV3-2
d_call: TRBD1
j_call: TRBJ2-5

cdr3_nt: TGTGCCAGCAGCTTAGGTGGGGGGTGGACTGAAGCTTTCTTT
cdr3_aa: CASSLGGGWTEAFF
clone_size: NA
v_call: TRBV7-2
d_call: NA
j_call: TRBJ1-1

cdr3_nt: TGCGCCAGCAGCCAACCACGGACAGGGGGCCTCACTGAAGCTTTCTTT
cdr3_aa: CASSQPRTGGLTEAFF
clone_size: NA
v_call: TRBV5-1
d_call: TRBD1
j_call: TRBJ1-1

cdr3_nt: TGTGCCAGCAAAGGGCCCGGGACAGCAACCTACAATGAGCAGTTCTTC
cdr3_aa: CASKGPGTATYNEQFF
clone_size: NA
v_call: TRBV14
d_call: TRBD1
j_call: TRBJ2-1

cdr3_nt: TGTGCCAGTAGTGAGACAGCGAACACTGAAGCTTTCTTT
cdr3_aa: CASSETANTEAFF
clone_size: NA
v_call: TRBV19
d_call: NA
j_call: TRBJ1-1

cdr3_nt: TGTGCCAGCAGCCTCCAGAGGGGGCGCACAGATACGCAGTATTTT
cdr3_aa: CASSLQRGRTDTQYF
clone_size: once
v_call: TRBV7-8
d_call: TRBD1
j_call: TRBJ2-3

cdr3_nt: TGTGCCACCAGTGATTTAGGGAGACAGGGGTCAGATTTCTTGGAGACCCAGTACTTC
cdr3_aa: CATSDLGRQGSDFLETQYF
clone_size: NA
v_call: TRBV24-1
d_call: TRBD1
j_call: TRBJ2-5

cdr3_nt: TGTGCCAGCAGTCCCATAACAGGGTCAACTAATGAAAAACTGTTTTTT
cdr3_aa: CASSPITGSTNEKLFF
clone_size: NA
v_call: TRBV7-9
d_call: NA
j_call: TRBJ1-4

cdr3_nt: TGTGCCAGCAGCTTGGGCGTGGGACAACCAGATACGCAGTATTTT
cdr3_aa: CASSLGVGQPDTQYF
clone_size: NA
v_call: TRBV5-6
d_call: NA
j_call: TRBJ2-3

cdr3_nt: TGTGCCAGCAGCTTACAGGGTGGTTCCCAGCATTTT
cdr3_aa: CASSLQGGSQHF
clone_size: NA
v_call: TRBV5-6
d_call: NA
j_call: TRBJ1-5

cdr3_nt: TGTGCCAGCAGTGAAGCGAGGTTGATACTCATTCAGTACTTC
cdr3_aa: CASSEARLILIQYF
clone_size: NA
v_call: TRBV6-1
d_call: NA
j_call: TRBJ2-4

cdr3_nt: TGCGCCAGCGCCGGGGAACTAGCGGGGGGCACAGATACGCAGTATTTT
cdr3_aa: CASAGELAGGTDTQYF
clone_size: NA
v_call: TRBV10-1
d_call: TRBD2
j_call: TRBJ2-3

cdr3_nt: TGTGCCAGCAGCCACAGAAGTAGCGGACCACAAGAGACCCAGTACTTC
cdr3_aa: CASSHRSSGPQETQYF
clone_size: NA
v_call: TRBV14
d_call: NA
j_call: TRBJ2-5

cdr3_nt: TGTGCCAGCAGCCAAGAAGTCCGAGCGGGGATAGTCGCGGAGTTCTTC
cdr3_aa: CASSQEVRAGIVAEFF
clone_size: NA
v_call: TRBV14
d_call: TRBD2
j_call: TRBJ2-1

cdr3_nt: TGTGCCAGCAGCCGACAACAGGGCAATGTTGAAAAACTGTTTTTT
cdr3_aa: CASSRQQGNVEKLFF
clone_size: NA
v_call: TRBV11-2
d_call: NA
j_call: TRBJ1-4

cdr3_nt: TGCGCCAGCAGTGGGGGGACTGGAGAGACCCAGTACTTC
cdr3_aa: CASSGGTGETQYF
clone_size: NA
v_call: TRBV10-2
d_call: NA
j_call: TRBJ2-5

cdr3_nt: TGTGCCAGCAGCACCCGGACTAGCGGGGGGGTGCATACGCAGTATTTT
cdr3_aa: CASSTRTSGGVHTQYF
clone_size: NA
v_call: TRBV21-1
d_call: NA
j_call: TRBJ2-3

cdr3_nt: TGTGCCAGTAACGATCGACAGGGGGCGTTGAATGAGCAGTTCTTC
cdr3_aa: CASNDRQGALNEQFF
clone_size: NA
v_call: TRBV19
d_call: TRBD1
j_call: TRBJ2-1

cdr3_nt: TGTGCCAGCAGCACCCAGGGGTCCCCGAACACCGGGGAGCTGTTTTTT
cdr3_aa: CASSTQGSPNTGELFF
clone_size: NA
v_call: TRBV9
d_call: NA
j_call: TRBJ2-2

cdr3_nt: TGTGCCACCAGCGCTAGCGACAGACCCTGGGAGACCCAGTACTTC
cdr3_aa: CATSASDRPWETQYF
clone_size: NA
v_call: TRBV24-1
d_call: NA
j_call: TRBJ2-5

cdr3_nt: TGTGCCAGTCAACCCAGTTTGAACACTGAAGCTTTCTTT
cdr3_aa: CASQPSLNTEAFF
clone_size: NA
v_call: TRBV19
d_call: NA
j_call: TRBJ1-1

cdr3_nt: TGTGCCAGCTCGGAGGGACAGGGGGCCGTGGGTGGCTACACCTTC
cdr3_aa: CASSEGQGAVGGYTF
clone_size: NA
v_call: TRBV18
d_call: TRBD1
j_call: TRBJ1-2

cdr3_nt: TGTGCCAGCTCACCTCAACTACCACCGGGAAGGCGTTTGAGGTACTTC
cdr3_aa: CASSPQLPPGRRLRYF
clone_size: NA
v_call: TRBV18
d_call: NA
j_call: TRBJ2-5

cdr3_nt: TGTGCCAGCAGTGAAGCGATAGAGACCTACGAGCAGTACTTC
cdr3_aa: CASSEAIETYEQYF
clone_size: once
v_call: TRBV6-1
d_call: NA
j_call: TRBJ2-7

cdr3_nt: TGTGCCAGCAGCGTAGGTGGACAGGGGGCTCGGACTAGCCGGACAGATACGCAGTATTTT
cdr3_aa: CASSVGGQGARTSRTDTQYF
clone_size: NA
v_call: TRBV9
d_call: TRBD1
j_call: TRBJ2-3

cdr3_nt: TGTGCCAGCAGTGAAGCCGGACAGGGTCAGCCCCAGCATTTT
cdr3_aa: CASSEAGQGQPQHF
clone_size: NA
v_call: TRBV6-1
d_call: TRBD1
j_call: TRBJ1-5

cdr3_nt: TGTGCCAGCAGCGACCGGGACTTCCTAGGTGAAAAACTGTTTTTT
cdr3_aa: CASSDRDFLGEKLFF
clone_size: NA
v_call: TRBV5-5
d_call: NA
j_call: TRBJ1-4

cdr3_nt: TGTGCCAGCAGCCCACGCCTCAGAGGGGAGCAGTACTTC
cdr3_aa: CASSPRLRGEQYF
clone_size: NA
v_call: TRBV7-2
d_call: NA
j_call: TRBJ2-7

cdr3_nt: TGTGCCAGCAGTGAAACACAGGTGAACACTGAAGCTTTCTTT
cdr3_aa: CASSETQVNTEAFF
clone_size: NA
v_call: TRBV6-1
d_call: NA
j_call: TRBJ1-1

cdr3_nt: TGTGCCAGCAGTTCCACGCTCGGACAGGGGAATTCACCCCTCCACTTT
cdr3_aa: CASSSTLGQGNSPLHF
clone_size: NA
v_call: TRBV27
d_call: TRBD1
j_call: TRBJ1-6

cdr3_nt: TGTGCCAGCAGCGTAGTACCAGACTCTGGAAACACCATATATTTT
cdr3_aa: CASSVVPDSGNTIYF
clone_size: NA
v_call: TRBV9
d_call: NA
j_call: TRBJ1-3

cdr3_nt: TGTGCCAGCAGCACCCGGGACACCAAAGGTGGAAACACCATATATTTT
cdr3_aa: CASSTRDTKGGNTIYF
clone_size: NA
v_call: TRBV3-1/TRBV3-2
d_call: NA
j_call: TRBJ1-3

cdr3_nt: TGTGCCAGCAGCATAAATAGAGATCTTGCAGATACGCAGTATTTT
cdr3_aa: CASSINRDLADTQYF
clone_size: NA
v_call: TRBV7-2
d_call: NA
j_call: TRBJ2-3

cdr3_nt: TGTGCCACCAGCAGAGATTGGACAGACTATGGCTACACCTTC
cdr3_aa: CATSRDWTDYGYTF
clone_size: NA
v_call: TRBV15
d_call: NA
j_call: TRBJ1-2

cdr3_nt: TGTGCCAGCAGCTACGGGACTAGCGGATATTCAATCTACAATGAGCAGTTCTTC
cdr3_aa: CASSYGTSGYSIYNEQFF
clone_size: few
v_call: TRBV9
d_call: TRBD2
j_call: TRBJ2-1

cdr3_nt: TGTGCCAGCAGTTACTCGAAAGGACAATCTAACACTGAAGCTTTCTTT
cdr3_aa: CASSYSKGQSNTEAFF
clone_size: NA
v_call: TRBV6-2/TRBV6-3
d_call: NA
j_call: TRBJ1-1